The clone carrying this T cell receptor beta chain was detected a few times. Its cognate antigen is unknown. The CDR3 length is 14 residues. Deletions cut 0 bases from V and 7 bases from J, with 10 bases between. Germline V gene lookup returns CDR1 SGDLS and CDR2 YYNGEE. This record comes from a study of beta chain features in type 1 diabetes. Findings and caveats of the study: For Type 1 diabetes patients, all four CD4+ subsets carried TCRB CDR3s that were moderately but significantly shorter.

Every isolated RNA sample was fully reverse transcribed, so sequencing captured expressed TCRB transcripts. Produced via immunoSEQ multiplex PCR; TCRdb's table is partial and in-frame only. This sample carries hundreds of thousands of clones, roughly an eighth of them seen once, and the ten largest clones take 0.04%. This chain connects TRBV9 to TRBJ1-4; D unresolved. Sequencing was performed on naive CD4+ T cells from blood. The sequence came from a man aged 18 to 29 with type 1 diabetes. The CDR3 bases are TGTGCCAGCAGCGTAGGGTCCGGGTTTGAAAAACTGTTTTTT. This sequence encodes CASSVGSGFEKLFF.